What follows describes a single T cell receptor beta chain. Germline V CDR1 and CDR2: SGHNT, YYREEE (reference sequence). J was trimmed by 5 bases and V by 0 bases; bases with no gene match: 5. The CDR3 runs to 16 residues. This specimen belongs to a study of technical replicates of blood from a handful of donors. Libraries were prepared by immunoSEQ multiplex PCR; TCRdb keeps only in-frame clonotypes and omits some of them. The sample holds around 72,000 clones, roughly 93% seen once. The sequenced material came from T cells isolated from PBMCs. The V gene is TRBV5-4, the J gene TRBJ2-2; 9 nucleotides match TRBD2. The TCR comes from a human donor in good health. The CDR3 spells CASSLDPSGTTGELFF. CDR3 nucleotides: TGTGCCAGCAGCTTGGACCCTAGCGGGACAACCGGGGAGCTGTTTTTT.